The 15 T cell receptor beta chains presented below share a single source sample, sequenced in a study of shared clonotypes between healthy human individuals. Sequencing used immunoSEQ multiplex PCR; TCRdb keeps in-frame clones, though not all of them. The table has 2,500,000 or so clones, approximately 93% seen once; the top ten hold around 0.4%. Sequencing input: naive CD4+ T cells from PBMCs. Subset meaning: CD45RA+ positively selected. All receptors come from a man aged 18 to 30 in good health. Some clones in this sample may be carry-over from other donors' samples.

The chain joins TRBV7-9 to TRBJ2-7, with TRBD1 as a possible D gene (6 bases). Trimming shortened V by 5 bases and J by 1 base, and 15 bases separated the two germline ends. The CDR3 covers 15 residues. Germline loops: CDR1 SEHNR, CDR2 FQNEAQ (reference sequence). The CDR3, as DNA: TGTGCCAGCAGCGGAGAATGGACAGATTCCTACGAGCAGTACTTC. Amino acids: CASSGEWTDSYEQYF.

The chain links TRBV28 to TRBJ2-1; the D call may be TRBD1 or TRBD2 (5 bases each). The CDR3 contains 12 residues. Germline-derived CDR1 and CDR2 are MDHEN and SYDVKM. V was pared by 6 bases and J by 6 bases, with 9 bases between. CDR3 loop: CASRGLANEQFF. In DNA form, the CDR3 reads TGTGCCAGCAGGGGGCTAGCCAATGAGCAGTTCTTC.

V gene TRBV28 combines with J gene TRBJ2-7; D may be TRBD1 or TRBD2 (5 bases each). Looked up from germline, CDR1 is MDHEN and CDR2 is SYDVKM. This CDR3 region has 15 residues. Between the trimmed V and J ends, which lost 2 bases and 0 bases, there was a span of 11 bases. CDR3 amino acids: CASSLQGTLSYEQYF. CDR3 in DNA: TGTGCCAGCAGTTTACAAGGGACCCTCTCCTACGAGCAGTACTTC.

The V gene is TRBV29-1, the J gene TRBJ1-4, with D perhaps matching TRBD1 (6 bases). CDR1 and CDR2 (germline): SQVTM, ANQGSEA. The V gene lost 3 bases and the J gene lost 8 bases, with 10 bases spanning the gap. The CDR3 extends over 12 amino acids. CDR3 loop: CSVDGGREKLFF. The CDR3 DNA is TGCAGCGTTGATGGGGGGCGAGAAAAACTGTTTTTT.

The sample holds a few counts of this clone. Different DNA sequences within this sample yield the same CDR3. The chain combines TRBV28 with TRBJ1-6; 7 bases align to TRBD1. The CDR3 totals 13 residues. CDR1 MDHEN and CDR2 SYDVKM come from the germline V gene. The trim removed 6 bases at V and 4 bases at J, leaving 0 bases unmatched. This CDR3 is CASRQGYNSPLHF. The CDR3 nucleotides are TGTGCCAGCAGACAGGGGTATAATTCACCCCTCCACTTT.

Turning to this clone: Mismatch with germline at one junction end may stem from a read error. This chain connects TRBV5-1 to TRBJ1-4, with D possibly being TRBD1 (5 bases). The germline gives CDR1 SGHRS, CDR2 YFSETQ. The CDR3 consists of 15 residues. CDR3 residues: CASSLSRETSEKLFF. The CDR3 DNA reads as TGCGCCAGCAGCTTGTCCAGGGAGACTAGTGAAAAACTGTTTTTT.

The chain uses TRBV11-3 and TRBJ2-3; 8 positions agree with TRBD2. The CDR3 runs 14 residues. Germline loops: CDR1 SGHNT, CDR2 YENEEA. J gave up 6 bases and V 5 bases, and 7 bases lay outside the gene matches. Written as DNA, the CDR3 is TGTGCCAGCAGCCCTAGCGGGCCATCTGATACGCAGTATTTT. It yields the protein CASSPSGPSDTQYF.

The chain carries TRBV7-3 and TRBJ2-1, with D tentatively TRBD1 or TRBD2 (5 bases each). The germline gives CDR1 SGHTA, CDR2 FQGTGA. This CDR3 comprises 13 residues. Trimming cost V 0 bases and J 10 bases, with 10 bases left between them. The DNA of the CDR3 is TGTGCCAGCAGCTTAACCCGAGGGGACGAGCAGTTCTTC. As protein: CASSLTRGDEQFF.

This sequence joins TRBV5-4 and TRBJ2-7; tentative D call: TRBD1 (5 bases). Germline V CDR1 and CDR2: SGHNT, YYREEE (reference sequence). The CDR3 runs 14 residues. Trimming stripped 2 bases from V and 3 bases from J, with 12 bases between. Here the CDR3 reads CASSFIDRNYEQYF. CDR3 DNA sequence: TGTGCCAGCAGCTTCATTGACAGAAACTACGAGCAGTACTTC.

The CDR3 DNA follows: TGTGCCTGGAGCGACGATAGCAATCAGCCCCAGCATTTT. It codes for CAWSDDSNQPQHF. The chain couples TRBV30 to TRBJ1-5; no firm D call. V was trimmed by 3 bases and J by 0 bases, leaving 6 bases between them. Germline lookup yields CDR1 GTSNPN and CDR2 SVGIG (reference sequence). This CDR3 spans 13 amino acids.

This clone was found once. The chain links TRBV5-1 to TRBJ2-7, with D possibly TRBD2 on 7 matching bases. The germline CDR1 and CDR2 sequences are SGHRS and YFSETQ. V gave up 2 bases and J gave up 7 bases, with 19 bases separating them. The length of the CDR3 is 15 residues. The CDR3 DNA follows: TGCGCCAGCAGCTTTCAGGGGATCGGAGCGGGAGAGCAGTACTTC. Residues: CASSFQGIGAGEQYF.

About this clone itself: Other DNA sequences in the sample encode the same CDR3. The rearrangement joins TRBV9 to TRBJ2-7, with 7 bases identical to TRBD1. Trimming at V came to 0 bases and at J to 2 bases, leaving 2 bases not matched to a gene. CDR3 size: 14 residues. CDR1 and CDR2 from the germline V gene are SGDLS and YYNGEE. CDR3 nucleotide sequence: TGTGCCAGCAGCGTAGGGACAGGCCCCTACGAGCAGTACTTC. Protein product: CASSVGTGPYEQYF.

This chain links TRBV7-3 with TRBJ2-3; TRBD1 agrees at 8 bases. V lost 5 bases and J lost 1; bases outside the gene matches: 17. The CDR3 is made up of 19 amino acids. The germline CDR1 and CDR2 sequences are SGHTA and FQGTGA. CDR3 nucleotides: TGTGCCAGCAGCCCACGACCCGCGACAGGGGAGTTCGGCACAGATACGCAGTATTTT. Its protein product is CASSPRPATGEFGTDTQYF.

The chain combines TRBV6-6 with TRBJ2-2; D ambiguous. CDR3 length equals 14 residues. Trimming shortened V by 6 bases and J by 4 bases, and 12 bases separated the two germline ends. CDR1 is MNHNY and CDR2 is SVGAGI in the germline V gene (reference sequence). The CDR3 sequence is CASSSGRSTGELFF. The CDR3 coding sequence is TGTGCCAGCAGCTCCGGACGGTCCACCGGGGAGCTGTTTTTT.

The rearrangement links TRBV10-1 to TRBJ1-4; D call uncertain. Germline CDR1 WNHNN, CDR2 SYGVQD (reference sequence). V lost 4 bases and J 2 bases, leaving 5 bases between the germline ends. This CDR3 contains 13 residues. The CDR3 is CASSARTNEKLFF. Here the CDR3 DNA reads TGCGCCAGCAGTGCTCGTACTAATGAAAAACTGTTTTTT.